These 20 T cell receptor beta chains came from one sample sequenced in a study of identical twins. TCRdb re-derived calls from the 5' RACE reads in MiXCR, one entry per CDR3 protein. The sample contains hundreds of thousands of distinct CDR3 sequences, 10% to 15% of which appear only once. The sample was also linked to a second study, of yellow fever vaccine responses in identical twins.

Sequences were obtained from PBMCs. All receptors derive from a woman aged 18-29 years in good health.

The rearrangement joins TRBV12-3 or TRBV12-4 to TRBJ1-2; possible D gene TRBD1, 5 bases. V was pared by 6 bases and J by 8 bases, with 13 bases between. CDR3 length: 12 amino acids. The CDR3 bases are TGTGCCAGCAGGATGTCAGGGTACGGCTACACCTTC. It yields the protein CASRMSGYGYTF.

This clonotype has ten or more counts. The CDR3 DNA reads as TGTGCCAGCAGCTTAGAGGGGGCAACTAATGAAAAACTGTTTTTT. Translation gives CASSLEGATNEKLFF. V is TRBV7-9 and J is TRBJ1-4, with a possible D match to TRBD1 (6 bases). The CDR3 is made up of 15 amino acids. With 1 base removed from V and 0 bases from J, the gap between germline ends came to 6 bases. Germline V gene lookup returns CDR1 SEHNR and CDR2 FQNEAQ (reference sequence).

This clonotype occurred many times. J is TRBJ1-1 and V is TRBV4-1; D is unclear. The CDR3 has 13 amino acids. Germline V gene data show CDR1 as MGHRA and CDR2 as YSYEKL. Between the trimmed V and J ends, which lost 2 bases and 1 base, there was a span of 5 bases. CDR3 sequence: CASSQKENTEAFF. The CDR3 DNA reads TGCGCCAGCAGCCAAAAGGAGAACACTGAAGCTTTCTTT.

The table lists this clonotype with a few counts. This chain's CDR3 is CASSLARPASYNEQFF. The CDR3 DNA sequence: TGTGCCAGCAGCTTAGCGAGGCCTGCCTCCTACAATGAGCAGTTCTTC. The chain is built from TRBV7-8 and TRBJ2-1, with unresolved D. This CDR3 comprises 16 residues. Germline V gene sequence: CDR1 SGHVS, CDR2 FQNEAQ. Trimming stripped 0 bases from V and 0 bases from J, with 9 bases between.

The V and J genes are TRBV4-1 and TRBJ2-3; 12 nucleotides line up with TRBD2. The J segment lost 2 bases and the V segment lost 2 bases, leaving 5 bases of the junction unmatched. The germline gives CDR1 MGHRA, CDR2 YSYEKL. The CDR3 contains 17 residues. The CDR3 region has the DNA TGCGCCAGCAGCCAAAGACTAGCGGGGGTCCCCACAGATACGCAGTATTTT. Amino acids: CASSQRLAGVPTDTQYF.

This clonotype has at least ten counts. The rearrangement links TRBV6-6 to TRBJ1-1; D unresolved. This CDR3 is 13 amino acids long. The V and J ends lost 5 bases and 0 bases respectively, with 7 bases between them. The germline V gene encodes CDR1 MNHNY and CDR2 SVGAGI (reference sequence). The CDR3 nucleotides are TGTGCCAGCAGTGCCCTAATGAACACTGAAGCTTTCTTT. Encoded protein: CASSALMNTEAFF.

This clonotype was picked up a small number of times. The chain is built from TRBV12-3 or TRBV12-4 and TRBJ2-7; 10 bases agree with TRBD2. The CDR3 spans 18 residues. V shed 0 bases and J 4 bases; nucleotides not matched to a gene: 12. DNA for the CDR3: TGTGCCAGCAGTTTAGCGCGGTCTAGCGGGAGTAAGAATTACGAGCAGTACTTC. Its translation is CASSLARSSGSKNYEQYF.

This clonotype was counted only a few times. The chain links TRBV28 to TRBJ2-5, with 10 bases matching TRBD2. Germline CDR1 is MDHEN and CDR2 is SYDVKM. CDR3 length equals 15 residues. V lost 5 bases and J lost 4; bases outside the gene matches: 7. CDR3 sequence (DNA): TGTGCCAGCAGTCCCCTAGCGGGAGTAGGAGAGACCCAGTACTTC. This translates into CASSPLAGVGETQYF.

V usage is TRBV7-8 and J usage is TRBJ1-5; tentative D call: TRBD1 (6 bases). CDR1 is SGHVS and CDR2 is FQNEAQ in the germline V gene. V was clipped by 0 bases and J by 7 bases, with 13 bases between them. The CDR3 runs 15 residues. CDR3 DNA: TGTGCCAGCAGCTTAGCGGGGGGCTCTTGGCAGCCCCAGCATTTT. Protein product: CASSLAGGSWQPQHF.

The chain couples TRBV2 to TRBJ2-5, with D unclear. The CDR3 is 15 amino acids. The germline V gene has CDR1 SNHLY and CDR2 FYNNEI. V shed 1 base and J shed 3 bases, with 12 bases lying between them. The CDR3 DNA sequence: TGTGCCAGCAGTGAAGGGTTTTCGAGGAAAGAGACCCAGTACTTC. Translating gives CASSEGFSRKETQYF.

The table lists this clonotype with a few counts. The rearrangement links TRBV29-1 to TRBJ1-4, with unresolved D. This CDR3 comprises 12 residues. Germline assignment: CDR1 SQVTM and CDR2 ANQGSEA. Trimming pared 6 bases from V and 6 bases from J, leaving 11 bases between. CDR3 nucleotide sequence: TGCAGCGTCTCTGCGCGGGATGAAAAACTGTTTTTT. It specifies CSVSARDEKLFF.

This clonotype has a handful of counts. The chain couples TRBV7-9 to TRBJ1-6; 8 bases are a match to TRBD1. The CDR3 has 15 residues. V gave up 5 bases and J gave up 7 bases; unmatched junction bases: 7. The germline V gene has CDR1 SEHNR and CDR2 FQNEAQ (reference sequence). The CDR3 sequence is CASSPRTGMNSPLHF. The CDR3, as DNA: TGTGCCAGCAGCCCCCGGACAGGGATGAATTCACCCCTCCACTTT.

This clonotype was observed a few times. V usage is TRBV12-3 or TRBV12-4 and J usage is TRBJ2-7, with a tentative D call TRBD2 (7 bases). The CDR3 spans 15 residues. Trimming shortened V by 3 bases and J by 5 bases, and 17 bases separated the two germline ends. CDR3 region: CASSFEGGSDDEQYF. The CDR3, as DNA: TGTGCCAGCAGTTTCGAGGGGGGGAGTGATGACGAGCAGTACTTC.

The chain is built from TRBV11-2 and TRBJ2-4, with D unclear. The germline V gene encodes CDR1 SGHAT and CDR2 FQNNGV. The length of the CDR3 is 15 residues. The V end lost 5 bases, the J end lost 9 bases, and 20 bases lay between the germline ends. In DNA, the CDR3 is TGTGCCAGCAGCCCAGTCGGGCCTCCATTGGGCATTCAGTACTTC. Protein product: CASSPVGPPLGIQYF.

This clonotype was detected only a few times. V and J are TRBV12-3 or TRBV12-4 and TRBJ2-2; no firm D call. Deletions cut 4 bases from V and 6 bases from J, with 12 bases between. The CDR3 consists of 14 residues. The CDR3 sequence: CASSSGRGPGELFF. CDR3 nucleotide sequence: TGTGCCAGCAGTTCCGGAAGAGGCCCCGGGGAGCTGTTTTTT.

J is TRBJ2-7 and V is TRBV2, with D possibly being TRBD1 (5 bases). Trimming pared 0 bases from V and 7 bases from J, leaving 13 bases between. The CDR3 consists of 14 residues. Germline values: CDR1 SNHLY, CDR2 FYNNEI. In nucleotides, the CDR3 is TGTGCCAGCAGTGAAGCTCTGGGGCTGGGGGAGCAGTACGTC. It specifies CASSEALGLGEQYV.

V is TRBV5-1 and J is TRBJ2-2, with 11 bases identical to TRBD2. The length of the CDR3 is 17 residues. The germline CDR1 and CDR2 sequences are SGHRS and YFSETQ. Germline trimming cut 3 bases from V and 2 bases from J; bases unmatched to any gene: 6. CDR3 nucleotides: TGCGCCAGCAGCTCCCCGACTAGCGGGGTCAACACCGGGGAGCTGTTTTTT. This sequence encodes CASSSPTSGVNTGELFF.

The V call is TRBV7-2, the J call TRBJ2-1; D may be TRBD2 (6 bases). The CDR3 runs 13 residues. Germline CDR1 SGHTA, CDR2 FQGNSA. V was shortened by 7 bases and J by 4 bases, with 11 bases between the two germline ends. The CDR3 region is CASTGGAYNEQFF. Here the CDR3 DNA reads TGTGCCAGCACGGGCGGGGCTTACAATGAGCAGTTCTTC.

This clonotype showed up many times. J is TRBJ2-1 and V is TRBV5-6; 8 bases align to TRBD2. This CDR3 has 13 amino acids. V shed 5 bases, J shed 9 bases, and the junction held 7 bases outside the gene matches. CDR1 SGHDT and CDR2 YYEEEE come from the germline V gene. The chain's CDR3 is CASRQRLATEQFF. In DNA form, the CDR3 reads TGTGCCAGCAGGCAAAGACTAGCGACTGAGCAGTTCTTC. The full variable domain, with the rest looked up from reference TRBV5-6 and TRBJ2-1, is DAGVTQSPTHLIKTRGQQVTLRCSPKSGHDTVSWYQQALGQGPQFIFQYYEEEERQRGNFPDRFSGHQFPNYSSELNVNALLLGDSALYLCASRQRLATEQFFGPGTRLTVL.

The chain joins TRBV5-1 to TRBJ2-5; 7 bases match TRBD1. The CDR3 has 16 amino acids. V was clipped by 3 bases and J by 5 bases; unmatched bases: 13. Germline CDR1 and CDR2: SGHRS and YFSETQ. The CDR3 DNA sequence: TGCGCCAGCAGCTCAACCGGACAGGTCTTCTCGGAGACCCAGTACTTC. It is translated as CASSSTGQVFSETQYF.